This T cell receptor (beta chain) was identified during a study of blood T cell repertoires in COVID-19. Looking at the study overall: COVID-19 samples, acute and convalescent, were from the United States, Italy and Spain. The analysed material was cDNA or gDNA that came from T cells, B-cell-depleted T cells, or PBMCs.

Methods used by the authors: Reference gene primer amplification gave nucleated cell count estimates. Assay: immunoSEQ multiplex PCR; the TCRdb copy retains only in-frame clones and omits some. Clonal size and the V and J genes are those of that table, whereas D and trimming came from the DNA. The sample shows a few hundred thousand clones, roughly 76% of them seen only once. V lost 5 bases to trimming and J lost 0 bases; unmatched junction nucleotides: 1. CDR3 length: 14 amino acids. Germline lookup yields CDR1 SGHRS and CDR2 YFSETQ. Concerning this clone itself: The sample holds other DNA sequences that translate to the same CDR3.

V is TRBV5-1 and J is TRBJ2-7; 11 bases align to TRBD2. The source material was peripheral blood. This receptor was obtained from a human donor in a cohort sampled during active COVID-19. The CDR3 sequence is CASSTSGSSYEQYF. CDR3 DNA sequence: TGCGCCAGCAGTACTAGCGGGAGCTCCTACGAGCAGTACTTC.